A selection of T cell receptor beta chains follows, all from one sample in a study of T cell repertoires in cytomegalovirus infection. TCRdb ran MiXCR on the reads and lists one entry per CDR3 protein. This sample has fewer than 300,000 distinct CDR3 sequences, with more than 20% found just once. Sequenced sample: PBMCs. These receptor sequences come from a human donor in good health (CMV status not recorded). Some clones in this sample may be carry-over from other donors' samples. CDR3s include the opening cysteine and the closing phenylalanine or tryptophan. The D gene is left open where the match is weak. Clone size is shown for a subset of rows, as once, few, many or a class of expanded clone.

V gene: TRBV5-6
J gene: TRBJ2-7
D gene: TRBD1
clone size: NA
CDR3 protein: CASSQPRQGNYEQYF
CDR3 DNA: TGTGCCAGCAGCCAACCACGACAGGGGAACTACGAGCAGTACTTC

V gene: TRBV19
J gene: TRBJ2-7
D gene: NA
clone size: few
CDR3 protein: CASSGGARYEQYF
CDR3 DNA: TGTGCCAGTAGTGGGGGGGCGCGGTACGAGCAGTACTTC

V gene: TRBV27
J gene: TRBJ2-6
D gene: NA
clone size: NA
CDR3 protein: CASSRGAGGANVLTF
CDR3 DNA: TGTGCCAGCAGTAGAGGGGCTGGTGGGGCCAACGTCCTGACTTTC

V gene: TRBV20-1
J gene: TRBJ2-7
D gene: TRBD2
clone size: NA
CDR3 protein: CSASGLAYEQYF
CDR3 DNA: TGCAGTGCAAGTGGACTAGCCTACGAGCAGTACTTC

V gene: TRBV2
J gene: TRBJ1-5
D gene: NA
clone size: NA
CDR3 protein: CASSDPGSGQPQHF
CDR3 DNA: TGTGCCAGCAGTGATCCGGGGAGCGGTCAGCCCCAGCATTTT

V gene: TRBV7-6
J gene: TRBJ1-1
D gene: TRBD1
clone size: many
CDR3 protein: CASSPNRGAEAFF
CDR3 DNA: TGTGCCAGCAGCCCGAACAGGGGCGCTGAAGCTTTCTTT

V gene: TRBV5-4
J gene: TRBJ2-7
D gene: TRBD2
clone size: few
CDR3 protein: CASSPLGLAGRSYEQYF
CDR3 DNA: TGTGCCAGCAGCCCATTGGGACTAGCGGGAAGATCCTACGAGCAGTACTTC

V gene: TRBV7-2
J gene: TRBJ1-1
D gene: NA
clone size: many
CDR3 protein: CASSLDNRNTEAFF
CDR3 DNA: TGTGCCAGCAGCTTAGATAACAGGAACACTGAAGCTTTCTTT

V gene: TRBV7-2
J gene: TRBJ2-4
D gene: NA
clone size: many
CDR3 protein: CASSEDSSKNIQYF
CDR3 DNA: TGTGCCAGCAGCGAAGACAGTTCCAAAAACATTCAGTACTTC

V gene: TRBV7-2
J gene: TRBJ2-1
D gene: NA
clone size: NA
CDR3 protein: CASAGQSYNEQFF
CDR3 DNA: TGTGCCAGCGCGGGACAGTCCTACAATGAGCAGTTCTTC

V gene: TRBV7-2
J gene: TRBJ2-5
D gene: NA
clone size: NA
CDR3 protein: CASSADLRGETQYF
CDR3 DNA: TGTGCCAGCAGCGCCGACTTGAGGGGCGAGACCCAGTACTTC

V gene: TRBV5-1
J gene: TRBJ2-1
D gene: NA
clone size: many
CDR3 protein: CASSFTTGNEQFF
CDR3 DNA: TGCGCCAGCAGCTTCACTACAGGGAATGAGCAGTTCTTC

V gene: TRBV6-1
J gene: TRBJ2-7
D gene: NA
clone size: NA
CDR3 protein: CASKVTTATYEQYF
CDR3 DNA: TGTGCCAGCAAGGTTACGACAGCCACCTACGAGCAGTACTTC

V gene: TRBV7-8
J gene: TRBJ2-1
D gene: NA
clone size: NA
CDR3 protein: CASSLFVGAEQFF
CDR3 DNA: TGTGCCAGCAGCTTATTTGTTGGCGCTGAGCAGTTCTTC

V gene: TRBV10-2
J gene: TRBJ2-7
D gene: TRBD2
clone size: few
CDR3 protein: CASSESGLAGGPYEQYF
CDR3 DNA: TGCGCCAGCAGTGAGTCGGGACTAGCGGGAGGGCCATACGAGCAGTACTTC

V gene: TRBV7-2
J gene: TRBJ2-7
D gene: TRBD2
clone size: many
CDR3 protein: CASSLAGTSVHEQYF
CDR3 DNA: TGTGCCAGCAGCCTAGCCGGGACTAGCGTCCACGAGCAGTACTTC

V gene: TRBV6-5
J gene: TRBJ2-1
D gene: TRBD2
clone size: few
CDR3 protein: CASSRDPSGSYNEQFF
CDR3 DNA: TGTGCCAGCAGCCGCGACCCTAGCGGGAGTTACAATGAGCAGTTCTTC

V gene: TRBV29-1
J gene: TRBJ1-6
D gene: TRBD1
clone size: NA
CDR3 protein: CSVGDRVGSPLHF
CDR3 DNA: TGCAGCGTTGGGGACAGGGTTGGTTCACCCCTCCACTTT

V gene: TRBV6-2/TRBV6-3
J gene: TRBJ2-7
D gene: NA
clone size: NA
CDR3 protein: CASSSDGRAWNEQYF
CDR3 DNA: TGTGCCAGCAGTTCGGACGGCAGGGCTTGGAACGAGCAGTACTTC

V gene: TRBV6-5
J gene: TRBJ2-7
D gene: NA
clone size: few
CDR3 protein: CATKKTASYEQYF
CDR3 DNA: TGTGCCACGAAGAAGACTGCTTCCTACGAGCAGTACTTC

V gene: TRBV5-1
J gene: TRBJ2-7
D gene: NA
clone size: NA
CDR3 protein: CASRATSGVTYEQYF
CDR3 DNA: TGCGCCAGCAGGGCGACATCCGGGGTGACCTACGAGCAGTACTTC

V gene: TRBV19
J gene: TRBJ2-2
D gene: TRBD1
clone size: few
CDR3 protein: CASSRTGLNTGELFF
CDR3 DNA: TGTGCCAGTAGTAGGACAGGGCTGAACACCGGGGAGCTGTTTTTT

V gene: TRBV10-3
J gene: TRBJ2-7
D gene: TRBD2
clone size: few
CDR3 protein: CAISEVAGSNEQYF
CDR3 DNA: TGTGCCATCAGTGAGGTAGCGGGAAGTAACGAGCAGTACTTC

V gene: TRBV7-2
J gene: TRBJ2-7
D gene: NA
clone size: many
CDR3 protein: CASSFLTTGREQYF
CDR3 DNA: TGTGCCAGCAGCTTCCTAACTACAGGGCGCGAGCAGTACTTC

V gene: TRBV14
J gene: TRBJ1-2
D gene: NA
clone size: NA
CDR3 protein: CASSVTTGNYGYTF
CDR3 DNA: TGTGCCAGCAGCGTTACAACAGGAAACTATGGCTACACCTTC

V gene: TRBV11-2
J gene: TRBJ1-5
D gene: NA
clone size: NA
CDR3 protein: CASSPGQPSAQHF
CDR3 DNA: TGTGCCAGCAGCCCTGGACAACCTTCGGCCCAGCATTTT

V gene: TRBV7-9
J gene: TRBJ2-2
D gene: TRBD2
clone size: many
CDR3 protein: CASSLLNLAGNTGELFF
CDR3 DNA: TGTGCCAGCAGCTTGTTGAATCTAGCGGGGAACACCGGGGAGCTGTTTTTT

V gene: TRBV10-3
J gene: TRBJ1-5
D gene: NA
clone size: NA
CDR3 protein: CAISPTREQPQHF
CDR3 DNA: TGTGCCATCAGCCCGACAAGGGAGCAGCCCCAGCATTTT

V gene: TRBV7-2
J gene: TRBJ2-2
D gene: NA
clone size: many
CDR3 protein: CASTEEGGYTGELFF
CDR3 DNA: TGTGCCAGCACCGAAGAGGGGGGTTACACCGGGGAGCTGTTTTTT

V gene: TRBV7-2
J gene: TRBJ2-1
D gene: TRBD2
clone size: many
CDR3 protein: CASSLGLAGVGGEQFF
CDR3 DNA: TGTGCCAGCAGCTTAGGGCTAGCGGGAGTGGGGGGTGAGCAGTTCTTC

V gene: TRBV7-2
J gene: TRBJ2-1
D gene: TRBD2
clone size: many
CDR3 protein: CASSFGGRANEQFF
CDR3 DNA: TGTGCCAGCAGCTTCGGCGGGAGGGCAAATGAGCAGTTCTTC

V gene: TRBV5-5
J gene: TRBJ2-3
D gene: NA
clone size: few
CDR3 protein: CASSARQDSDTQYF
CDR3 DNA: TGTGCCAGCAGCGCTCGACAGGATTCAGATACGCAGTATTTT

V gene: TRBV7-2
J gene: TRBJ2-1
D gene: NA
clone size: many
CDR3 protein: CASSLAPGNEEQFF
CDR3 DNA: TGTGCCAGCAGCTTAGCCCCAGGGAATGAGGAGCAGTTCTTC

V gene: TRBV29-1
J gene: TRBJ2-1
D gene: NA
clone size: NA
CDR3 protein: CSSSQNRGNEQFF
CDR3 DNA: TGCAGCTCTTCCCAGAATCGCGGCAATGAGCAGTTCTTC

V gene: TRBV18
J gene: TRBJ2-5
D gene: NA
clone size: few
CDR3 protein: CASSPITVQETQYF
CDR3 DNA: TGTGCCAGCTCACCAATCACAGTCCAAGAGACCCAGTACTTC

V gene: TRBV5-5
J gene: TRBJ2-3
D gene: TRBD2
clone size: few
CDR3 protein: CASSLVAGGSASTDTQYF
CDR3 DNA: TGTGCCAGCAGCTTGGTAGCGGGGGGGTCAGCTAGCACAGATACGCAGTATTTT

V gene: TRBV7-3
J gene: TRBJ1-1
D gene: NA
clone size: NA
CDR3 protein: CASSPYGRNTEAFF
CDR3 DNA: TGTGCCAGCAGCCCGTATGGGCGGAACACTGAAGCTTTCTTT